This T cell receptor (beta chain) stems from a study of beta chain features in type 1 diabetes. CDR1 is SGHTA, CDR2 FQGNSA, per germline. CDR3 size: 12 residues. V was trimmed by 5 bases and J by 2 bases, leaving 5 bases between them. Investigators reverse transcribed all isolated RNA, so they sequenced expressed TCRB transcripts. The table came from immunoSEQ multiplex PCR; TCRdb's copy has only in-frame clones and leaves some out. Here the sample spans roughly 290,000 clones, approximately 8% being singletons. Turning to this clone: The antigen remains undetermined. This CDR3 is also generated by other DNA sequences in the sample.

The study, taken as a whole, reports: More deletions and fewer insertions at VDJ junctions were found in patients with type 1 diabetes. For patients, the naive, central memory and Treg TCRB repertoires appeared more alike than for healthy donors. The study left unresolved whether HLA type influences TCRB rearrangement.

A single heparinised draw of approximately 0.12 L on average was taken per donor. The clonotype comes from a woman aged 18-29 years in good health. Sequenced sample: central memory CD4+ T cells from blood. The chain recombines TRBV7-2 with TRBJ2-3; D is unclear. In nucleotides, the CDR3 is TGTGCCAGCAGCCCCGTCACAGATACGCAGTATTTT. Encoded protein: CASSPVTDTQYF.